This T cell receptor (beta chain) was recovered during a study of cytomegalovirus exposure and HLA in healthy donors. The V gene's germline CDR1 is SGHAT and CDR2 FQNNGV. CDR3 length equals 19 residues. Trimming at V came to 6 bases and at J to 3 bases, leaving 19 bases not matched to a gene. Vbeta (60) and Jbeta (13) primers were used in the PCR. This table comes from immunoSEQ multiplex PCR, and its TCRdb copy is limited to in-frame clones, with some not included. Of under 200,000 clones in the sample, around 80% were seen once. Broader study findings: In a later analysis, V- and J-gene trimming of beta chains associated with a DCLRE1C missense variant, replicated independently.

About this clone itself: Its antigen is still unknown.

This TCR was recovered from a woman between 45 and 60 years old in good health and CMV-seronegative. The chain employs TRBV11-2 and TRBJ2-2; 7 nucleotides match TRBD2. The sample was PBMCs. CDR3 sequence reads: CASRRWGQRGQPYTGELFF. CDR3 DNA: TGTGCCAGCAGGCGTTGGGGTCAGCGGGGCCAACCCTACACCGGGGAGCTGTTTTTT.